This T cell receptor (beta chain) came from a study of T cell repertoires in cytomegalovirus infection. For the study at large: Public TCR beta signatures provided an indication of both CMV infection and a matching HLA type.

Trimming removed 4 bases from V and 5 bases from J; junction bases left unmatched: 15. From germline, CDR1 is SGHNT and CDR2 YYREEE (reference sequence). The CDR3 is 17 amino acids. TCRdb analysed the reads with MiXCR anew, one entry per CDR3 protein. Of about half a million distinct CDR3 sequences listed, 40% to 50% are singletons. Broader study findings: The ex vivo response showed dominance by HLA-C-restricted CMV-specific TCR beta clonotypes.

Turning to this clonotype: The antigen is undetermined.

Sequencing used cultured PBMCs, obtained from culture after CMV antigen stimulation. This sequence originates from a human donor in good health (CMV status not recorded). Some clones in this sample may be carry-over from other donors' samples. V and J are TRBV5-4 and TRBJ2-3, with TRBD2 identical over 8 bases. CDR3 protein: CASSPGGSGGPLDTQYF. CDR3 DNA: TGTGCCAGCAGCCCTGGAGGGAGCGGGGGCCCTCTAGATACGCAGTATTTT.